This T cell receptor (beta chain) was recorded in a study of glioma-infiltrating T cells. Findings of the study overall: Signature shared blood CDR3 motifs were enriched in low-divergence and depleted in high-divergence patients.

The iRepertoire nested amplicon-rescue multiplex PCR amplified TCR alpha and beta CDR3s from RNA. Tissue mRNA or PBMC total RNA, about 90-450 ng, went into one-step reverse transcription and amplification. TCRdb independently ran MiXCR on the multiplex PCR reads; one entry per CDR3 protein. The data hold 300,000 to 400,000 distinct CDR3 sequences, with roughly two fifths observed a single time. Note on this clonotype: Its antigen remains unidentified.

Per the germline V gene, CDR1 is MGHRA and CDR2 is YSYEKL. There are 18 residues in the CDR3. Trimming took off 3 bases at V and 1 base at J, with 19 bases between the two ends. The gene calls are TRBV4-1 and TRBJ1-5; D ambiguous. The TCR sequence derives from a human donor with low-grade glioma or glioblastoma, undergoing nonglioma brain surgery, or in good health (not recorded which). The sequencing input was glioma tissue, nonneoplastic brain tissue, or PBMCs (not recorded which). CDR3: CASSQPPGGTRSNQPQHF. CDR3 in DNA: TGCGCCAGCAGCCAGCCCCCTGGAGGAACTCGGAGCAATCAGCCCCAGCATTTT.